This T cell receptor (beta chain) was retrieved from a study of T cell responses to AZD1222 COVID-19 vaccine. Per the germline V gene, CDR1 is MRHNA and CDR2 is SNTAGT. This CDR3 comprises 17 residues. J was trimmed by 7 bases and V by 9 bases; bases with no gene match: 17. Produced via immunoSEQ multiplex PCR; TCRdb's table is partial and in-frame only. Among about 87,000 clones listed, approximately 88% were seen once. The TCR originated in an adult in good health. The chain is built from TRBV6-4 and TRBJ1-6; 8 bases are a match to TRBD1. The specimen comprised peripheral blood, sampled on day 0 of AZD1222 vaccination. The CDR3 bases are TGTGCCAGTACCGGGACAGGTCTTCGGCAGGGGAATTCACCCCTCCACTTT. This codes for CASTGTGLRQGNSPLHF.